The source of this TCR beta chain is a study of T cell repertoires and Cas9 in healthy adults. At the level of the study: Characterization of SpCas9-reactive CD4 and CD8 T cells covered multi-effector potency, cytotoxicity and lineage.

CDR1 and CDR2 from the germline V gene are SEHNR and FQNEAQ (reference sequence). The V end was cut by 3 bases, the J end by 12 bases, with 17 bases between. CDR3 length: 13 amino acids. Clones were read by immunoSEQ multiplex PCR, and TCRdb kept only the in-frame ones, dropping some. Among tens of thousands of clones, under 95% were seen once, and the ten largest hold roughly 0.78%. Overall study results and limits: SpCas9-reactive regulatory T cells reportedly mitigated SpCas9-reactive effector T cells in vitro.

Comment on this clone: Its specificity is not known.

This chain uses TRBV7-9 with TRBJ1-1; D is undetermined. Source material: CD4+ effector T cells (CD127+, CD25-, CD137-, CD154-) from PBMCs; culture status not recorded. This sequence was found in a human donor in good health. The CDR3 nucleotides read TGTGCCAGCAGCTTCAATTCCAATTTAACACCTTTCTTT. Amino acid sequence: CASSFNSNLTPFF.